A single sample gave rise to the 14 T cell receptor beta chains below, sequenced in a study of T cell repertoires in cytomegalovirus infection. Their cognate antigens are unknown. Each CDR3 protein gets one entry after TCRdb re-called the reads with MiXCR. This sample yields 110,000 to 150,000 distinct CDR3 sequences, of which 32% are seen a single time; about 56% belongs to the top ten. This specimen consisted of CD8+ T cells from cultured PBMCs, obtained from culture after CMV antigen stimulation. These receptors all stem from a human donor in good health (CMV status not recorded). Some clones in this sample may be carry-over from other donors' samples.

This clonotype came up a few times. This chain links TRBV11-3 with TRBJ2-5; 9 bases map to TRBD1. CDR3 length equals 16 residues. The germline gives CDR1 SGHNT, CDR2 YENEEA. The junction had 9 bases not matched to a gene; V was cut back by 2 bases and J by 5 bases. DNA of the CDR3: TGTGCCAGCAGCTTACAACGCGGGACAGGGAGGGAGACCCAGTACTTC. Translating gives CASSLQRGTGRETQYF.

V and J are TRBV7-8 and TRBJ1-6, with D tentatively TRBD1 (5 bases). The V end was cut by 1 base, the J end by 7 bases, with 14 bases between. Germline V CDR1 and CDR2: SGHVS, FQNEAQ. This CDR3 has 16 amino acids. The CDR3 coding sequence is TGTGCCAGCAGCTTAGACAGGTTTTCCGCCAATTCACCCCTCCACTTT. Translated, it gives CASSLDRFSANSPLHF.

V and J are TRBV6-5 and TRBJ1-1; D is unclear. V dropped 4 bases and J dropped 1 base, with 10 bases sitting between them. The CDR3 consists of 14 residues. Per germline, CDR1 MNHEY and CDR2 SVGAGI. This chain's CDR3 is CASSSHIRNTEAFF. In DNA form, the CDR3 reads TGTGCCAGCAGTTCTCATATCAGGAACACTGAAGCTTTCTTT.

This clonotype was detected many times. This chain connects TRBV7-8 to TRBJ1-6; 7 bases fit TRBD1. Unmatched junction bases numbered 11, after V lost 4 bases and J lost 5 bases. Germline values: CDR1 SGHVS, CDR2 FQNEAQ. CDR3 length: 17 amino acids. The CDR3 coding sequence is TGTGCCAGCAGCTCCTTGGCCGGGACAGCTAATAATTCACCCCTCCACTTT. Translated, it gives CASSSLAGTANNSPLHF.

The V call is TRBV7-9, the J call TRBJ2-7, with 7 bases fitting TRBD1. The CDR3 contains 14 residues. V was clipped by 5 bases and J by 4 bases; unmatched bases: 8. The germline V gene encodes CDR1 SEHNR and CDR2 FQNEAQ (reference sequence). The CDR3 DNA reads TGTGCCAGCAGCGGCTCAGGGGGTAATTACGAGCAGTACTTC. It translates to CASSGSGGNYEQYF.

The chain employs TRBV13 and TRBJ2-7; TRBD2 matches 10 bases. The CDR3 spans 14 residues. The germline CDR1 and CDR2 sequences are PRHDT and FYEKMQ (reference sequence). The ends lost 2 bases at V and 5 bases at J; junction bases unmatched: 3. In nucleotides, the CDR3 is TGTGCCAGCAGCTTACGAGCGGGGGGGAACGAGCAGTACTTC. Encoded protein: CASSLRAGGNEQYF.

The chain is built from TRBV7-3 and TRBJ2-7; D is perhaps TRBD2 (5 bases). Germline loops: CDR1 SGHTA, CDR2 FQGTGA. The V and J ends lost 4 bases and 0 bases respectively, with 22 bases between them. This CDR3 has 18 amino acids. The CDR3 DNA sequence: TGTGCCAGCAGCTCCCTATTGGAGGTACCACTGTTCTCCTACGAGCAGTACTTC. Protein sequence: CASSSLLEVPLFSYEQYF.

The V gene is TRBV19, the J gene TRBJ2-5; 8 bases agree with TRBD2. The CDR3 length is 17 residues. Germline V gives CDR1 LNHDA, CDR2 SQIVND (reference sequence). V shed 0 bases, J shed 3 bases, and the junction held 9 bases outside the gene matches. The CDR3 DNA follows: TGTGCCAGTAGTATAGAGTTCGGGAGTAGCGGGGAAGAGACCCAGTACTTC. Its protein is CASSIEFGSSGEETQYF.

This clonotype was observed a handful of times. The CDR3 region is CSARDPGGGYEQFF. The CDR3 DNA sequence: TGCAGTGCTAGAGATCCGGGGGGGGGTTATGAGCAGTTCTTC. V usage is TRBV20-1 and J usage is TRBJ2-1, with 8 bases identical to TRBD2. V dropped 0 bases and J dropped 8; count of bases not matched to a gene: 6. CDR1 and CDR2 (germline): DFQATT, SNEGSKA (reference sequence). The CDR3 has 14 amino acids.

CDR3 amino acids: CASSLATVAGFIYNEQFF. The CDR3 coding sequence is TGCGCCAGCAGCTTGGCCACAGTAGCGGGGTTCATTTACAATGAGCAGTTCTTC. V is TRBV5-1 and J is TRBJ2-1; 8 bases are shared with TRBD2. The length of the CDR3 is 18 residues. Germline V lookup: CDR1 SGHRS, CDR2 YFSETQ. The J segment lost 4 bases and the V segment lost 0 bases, leaving 12 bases of the junction unmatched.

The table lists this clonotype with a count of one. The chain recombines TRBV4-1 with TRBJ1-5; 8 positions match TRBD1. The CDR3 runs 15 residues. V shed 3 bases, J shed 5 bases, and the junction held 6 bases outside the gene matches. CDR1 MGHRA and CDR2 YSYEKL come from the germline V gene. The CDR3 here is CASSQDRVGYQPQHF. The CDR3, as DNA: TGCGCCAGCAGCCAGGACAGGGTAGGATATCAGCCCCAGCATTTT.

This clonotype was detected a few times. The chain couples TRBV6-2 or TRBV6-3 to TRBJ1-1, with a possible D match to TRBD1 (5 bases). CDR3 length equals 13 residues. Trimming took 8 bases from V and 3 from J, leaving 13 bases between them. CDR1 MNHEY and CDR2 SVGEGT come from the germline V gene. Here the CDR3 reads CASLPGTYTEAFF. The DNA for the CDR3 is TGTGCCAGCCTACCTGGGACCTACACTGAAGCTTTCTTT.

This sequence joins TRBV27 and TRBJ1-5, with 8 bases fitting TRBD1. The CDR3 totals 16 residues. Looked up from germline, CDR1 is MNHEY and CDR2 is SMNVEV (reference sequence). Unmatched junction bases numbered 7, after V lost 5 bases and J lost 1 base. CDR3 region: CASSPSGTGSNQPQHF. The CDR3 DNA sequence: TGTGCCAGCAGTCCGTCCGGGACAGGAAGCAATCAGCCCCAGCATTTT.

This clonotype was recorded at least ten times. The chain combines TRBV28 with TRBJ2-2; D possibly uses TRBD1 or TRBD2 (6 bases each). Trimming stripped 5 bases from V and 8 bases from J, with 30 bases between. This CDR3 is built from 19 residues. CDR1 MDHEN and CDR2 SYDVKM come from the germline V gene. CDR3 sequence (DNA): TGTGCCAGCAGTCCCCCTCCCACGGTGGGGACGTCGGGGGCGGGGGAGCTGTTTTTT. It is translated as CASSPPPTVGTSGAGELFF.